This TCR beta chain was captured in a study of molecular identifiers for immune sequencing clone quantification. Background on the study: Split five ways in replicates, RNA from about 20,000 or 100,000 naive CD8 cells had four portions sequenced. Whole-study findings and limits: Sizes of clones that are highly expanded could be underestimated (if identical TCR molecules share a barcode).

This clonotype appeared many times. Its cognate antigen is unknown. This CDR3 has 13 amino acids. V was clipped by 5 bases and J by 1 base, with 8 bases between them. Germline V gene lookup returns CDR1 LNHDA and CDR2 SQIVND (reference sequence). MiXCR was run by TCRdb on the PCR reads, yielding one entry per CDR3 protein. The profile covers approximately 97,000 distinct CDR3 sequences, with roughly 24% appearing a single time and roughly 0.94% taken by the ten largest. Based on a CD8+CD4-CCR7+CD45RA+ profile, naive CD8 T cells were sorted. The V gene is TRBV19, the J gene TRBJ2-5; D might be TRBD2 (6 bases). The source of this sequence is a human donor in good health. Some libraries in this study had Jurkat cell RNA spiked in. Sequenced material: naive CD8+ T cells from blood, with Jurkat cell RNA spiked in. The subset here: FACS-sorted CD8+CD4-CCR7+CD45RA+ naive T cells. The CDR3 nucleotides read TGTGCCAGTAGTTCGGGACTCCAAGAGACCCAGTACTTC. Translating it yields CASSSGLQETQYF.